This T cell receptor beta chain was captured by sequencing in a study of tumor-infiltrating lymphocytes in primary liver carcinoma (TCRdb year 2017). Background for the entire study: Hepatocellular carcinoma (four) or combined HCC and intrahepatic cholangiocarcinoma (one) was present in the five patients, who were three men and two women aged 30 to 69 years. Each sample produced roughly 3.65 to 8 million productive TCRbeta reads, and read depth showed no significant difference between tissue types. The tumors of the five patients were staged as T1-T3 N0M0, with maximum diameters ranging from about 4 to 10 cm. High reproducibility was observed for the technical replicate repertoires, with mean shared-clone rates approximately 0.9 and correlation coefficients above 0.95. A total of 35 specimens from 5 patients underwent TCRbeta repertoire sequencing, comprising 25 tumor regions, 5 adjacent noncancerous liver tissues and 5 peripheral blood samples. The 25 tumor region samples were profiled with Agilent mRNA microarrays so that TCRbeta repertoire diversity could be related to the local molecular phenotype. TCRbeta repertoire sequencing, expression microarrays and whole-exome sequencing were combined in the study across five regions of each liver tumor, with adjacent normal tissue and blood also included.

Between the V and J ends, shortened by 10 bases and 2 bases respectively, the junction contains 21 bases. Spanning cysteine to phenylalanine, the CDR3 consists of 15 amino acids. Only the CDR3 part of the read is kept: 45 bases, read in frame from the first base. The germline V gene encodes CDR1 SGHAT and CDR2 FQNNGV. Starting from 450 to 500 ng total RNA, TCRbeta-specific cDNA was produced by reverse transcription with a constant-region primer and ProtoScript II reverse transcriptase. Three nested multiplex PCR rounds, following a slightly modified ARM-PCR procedure, were used to build the TCRbeta libraries. Multiplex TRBV1-TRBV30 forward primers and a Cbeta reverse primer were used in the first two PCR rounds, each of which was run for roughly 10 cycles. Sample barcodes and Illumina adapters were added in a final 25-cycle PCR with Deep VentR polymerase. Before sequencing, amplicons between 200 and 500 bp were purified from gel using a QIAquick gel extraction kit. The TCRbeta amplicons were sequenced with 250-bp paired-end reads on an Illumina HiSeq 2500. Under the source paper's analysis protocol: Quality trimming of reads was performed with Trimmomatic v0.33, and paired reads were merged with FLASH v1.2.11 so that full CDR3 sequences could be recovered. MiGEC v1.2.1b assigned V, D and J germline segments to the rearranged TCRbeta sequences. Clonotype statistics and Shannon-Wiener diversity indices were calculated with VDJtools v1.0.0. Except for diversity analysis, only the 250 most abundant clonotypes of each sample were used in subsequent analyses to reduce sampling bias. TCRdb's own reprocessing of the public reads used fastp at Q25 and MiXCR and kept productive beta chains. Under each unique CDR3 protein, matching rows form one entry showing the most common genes and DNA. It is TCRdb's table, rather than the study itself, that gives the V and J calls and clone size. The sample includes approximately 73,000 distinct CDR3 sequences, with over 55% observed a single time. About 13% of the sample is taken by the ten largest.

On the study overall, not on this receptor specifically: With just 4 to 6 patients in the study, the authors point out that the findings should be validated in a larger study. Compared with blood, tumors had a significantly larger share of the repertoire taken up by the top 250 clones (p = 0.039). Just about 7-25% of top clones turned up in all five regions of a tumor, which suggests spatial heterogeneity among tumor-infiltrating T cells. Only the TCR beta chain was sequenced, so true repertoire diversity is likely underestimated because unpaired alpha chains were not captured. Repertoire overlap was higher between tumor regions (mean roughly 35%) than tumor-adjacent (around 17%) or tumor-blood (about 15%) pairs, consistent with antigen-driven expansion. Bulk unsorted samples precluded comparing CD4+ and CD8+ T cell repertoires.

Without any cell sorting, total RNA and DNA were extracted together from about 20-30 mg of bulk tissue using the AllPrep DNA/RNA mini kit. Surgical resection was performed in China between late 2015 and 2016 on about five patients with histopathologically diagnosed primary liver carcinoma. Patients had chronic HBV infection and were treatment-naive at sampling. Each tumor was sampled at five spatially separated regions: the superior, inferior, left-lateral and right-lateral poles and the tumor centre. More than 85% viable tumor cells were found by histology in every tumor sample. Pieces of fresh tumor and adjacent tissue were cut in half, with one half kept in RNAlater at -80 degrees C and the other half sent for histology. This clonotype qualifies as medium-sized (0.01 to 0.1%). It has no known antigen specificity. Base qualities are not provided; no much larger clone lies one nucleotide away.

The sequencing input was liver tumor tissue from sampling region 4. This sample's cell subset or site label indicates: tumor region T4, right-lateral pole. Recombination linked TRBV11-2 to TRBJ2-7, with TRBD1 perhaps the D gene, on 5 matching bases. This TCR was sampled from a woman aged 55-69 years with primary liver carcinoma and hepatitis B virus infection. The CDR3 protein sequence reads: CATKGKGSLAYEQYF. In nucleotide form, the sequence is TGTGCCACAAAGGGGAAAGGGTCGCTTGCCTACGAGCAGTACTTC.